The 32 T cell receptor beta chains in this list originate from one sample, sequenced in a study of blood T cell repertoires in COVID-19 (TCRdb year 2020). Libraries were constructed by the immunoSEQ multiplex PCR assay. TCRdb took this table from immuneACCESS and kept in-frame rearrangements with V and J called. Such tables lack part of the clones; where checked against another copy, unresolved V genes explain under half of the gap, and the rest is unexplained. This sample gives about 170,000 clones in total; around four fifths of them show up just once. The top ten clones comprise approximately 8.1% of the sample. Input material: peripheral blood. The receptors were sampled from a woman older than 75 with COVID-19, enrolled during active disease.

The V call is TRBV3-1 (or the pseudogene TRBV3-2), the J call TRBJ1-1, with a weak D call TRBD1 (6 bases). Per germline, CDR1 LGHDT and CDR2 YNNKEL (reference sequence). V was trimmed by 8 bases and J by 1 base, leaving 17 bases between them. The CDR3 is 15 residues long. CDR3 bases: TGTGCCAGCCGTTACGGGGGGCAGGGGAACACTGAAGCTTTCTTT. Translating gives CASRYGGQGNTEAFF.

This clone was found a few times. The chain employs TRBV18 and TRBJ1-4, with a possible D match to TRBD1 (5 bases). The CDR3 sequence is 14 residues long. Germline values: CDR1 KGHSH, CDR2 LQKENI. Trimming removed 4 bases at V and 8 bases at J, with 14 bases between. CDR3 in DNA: TGTGCCAGCTCACGTAATTCGGAGGGGGAAAAACTGTTTTTT. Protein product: CASSRNSEGEKLFF.

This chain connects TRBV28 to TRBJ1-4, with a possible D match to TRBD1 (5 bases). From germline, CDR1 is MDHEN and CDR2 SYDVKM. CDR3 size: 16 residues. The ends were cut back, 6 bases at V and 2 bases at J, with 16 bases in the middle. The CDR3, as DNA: TGTGCCAGCAGACCCTGGGGGGGGAAGACTAATGAAAAACTGTTTTTT. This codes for CASRPWGGKTNEKLFF.

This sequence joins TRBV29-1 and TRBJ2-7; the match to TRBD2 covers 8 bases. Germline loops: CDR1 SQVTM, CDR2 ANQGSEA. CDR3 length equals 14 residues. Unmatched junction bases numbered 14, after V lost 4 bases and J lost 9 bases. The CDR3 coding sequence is TGCAGCGTTGCCGGGGGGGATCCTGGAAGCGGGCAGTACTTC. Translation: CSVAGGDPGSGQYF.

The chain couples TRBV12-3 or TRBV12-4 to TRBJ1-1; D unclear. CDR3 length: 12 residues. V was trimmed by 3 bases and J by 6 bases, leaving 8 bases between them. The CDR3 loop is CASSLRSAEAFF. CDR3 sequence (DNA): TGTGCCAGCAGTTTGAGGTCGGCTGAAGCTTTCTTT.

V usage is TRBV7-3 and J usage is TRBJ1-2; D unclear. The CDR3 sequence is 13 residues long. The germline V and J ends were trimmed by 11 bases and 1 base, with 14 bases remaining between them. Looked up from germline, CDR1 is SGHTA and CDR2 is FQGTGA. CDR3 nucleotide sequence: TGTGCCCACCCGAGGGCTTTTAACTATGGCTACACCTTC. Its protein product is CAHPRAFNYGYTF.

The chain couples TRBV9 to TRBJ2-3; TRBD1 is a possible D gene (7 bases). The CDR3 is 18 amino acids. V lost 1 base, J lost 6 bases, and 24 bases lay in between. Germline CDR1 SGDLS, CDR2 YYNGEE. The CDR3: CASSVIGGTGARTDTQYF. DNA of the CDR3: TGTGCCAGCAGCGTAATCGGGGGCACAGGGGCTAGGACGGATACGCAGTATTTT.

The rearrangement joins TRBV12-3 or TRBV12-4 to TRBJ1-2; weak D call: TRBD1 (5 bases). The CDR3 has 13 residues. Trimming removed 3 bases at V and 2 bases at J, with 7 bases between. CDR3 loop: CASSFQGNYGYTF. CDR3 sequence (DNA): TGTGCCAGCAGTTTCCAGGGAAACTATGGCTACACCTTC.

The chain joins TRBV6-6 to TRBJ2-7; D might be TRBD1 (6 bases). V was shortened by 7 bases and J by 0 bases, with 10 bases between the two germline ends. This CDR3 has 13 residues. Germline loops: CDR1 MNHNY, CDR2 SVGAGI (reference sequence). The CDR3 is CASTGQNSYEQYF. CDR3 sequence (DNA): TGTGCCAGCACTGGACAGAACTCCTACGAGCAGTACTTC.

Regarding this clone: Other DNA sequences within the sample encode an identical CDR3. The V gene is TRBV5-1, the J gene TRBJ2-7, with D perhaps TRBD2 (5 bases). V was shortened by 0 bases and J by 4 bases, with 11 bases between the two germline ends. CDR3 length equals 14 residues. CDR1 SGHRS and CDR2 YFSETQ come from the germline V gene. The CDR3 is CASSLEGGRYEQYF. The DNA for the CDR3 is TGCGCCAGCAGCTTGGAAGGAGGACGGTACGAGCAGTACTTC.

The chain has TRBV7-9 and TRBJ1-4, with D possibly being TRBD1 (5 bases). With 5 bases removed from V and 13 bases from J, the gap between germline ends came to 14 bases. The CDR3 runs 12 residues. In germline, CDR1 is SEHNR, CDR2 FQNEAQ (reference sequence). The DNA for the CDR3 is TGTGCCAGCAGCCCGGAGGGAGGGGTACTGTTTTTT. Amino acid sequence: CASSPEGGVLFF.

CDR3: CASSLIQESPLHF. CDR3 DNA: TGTGCCAGCAGCTTAATACAGGAATCACCCCTCCACTTT. This chain connects TRBV7-3 to TRBJ1-6; D might be TRBD1 (5 bases). V shed 1 base and J shed 10 bases, with 8 bases lying between them. There are 13 residues in the CDR3. The germline gives CDR1 SGHTA, CDR2 FQGTGA. The full variable domain, in which reference TRBV7-3 and TRBJ1-6 provide the parts outside the CDR3, is GAGVSQTPSNKVTEKGKYVELRCDPISGHTALYWYRQSLGQGPEFLIYFQGTGAADDSGLPNDRFFAVRPEGSVSTLKIQRTERGDSAVYLCASSLIQESPLHFGNGTRLTVT.

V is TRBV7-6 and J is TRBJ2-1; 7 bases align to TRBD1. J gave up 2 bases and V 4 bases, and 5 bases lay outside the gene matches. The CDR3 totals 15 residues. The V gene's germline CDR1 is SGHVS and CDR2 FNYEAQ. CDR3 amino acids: CASSSRTGTYNEQFF. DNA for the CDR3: TGTGCCAGCAGCTCCCGGACAGGTACCTACAATGAGCAGTTCTTC.

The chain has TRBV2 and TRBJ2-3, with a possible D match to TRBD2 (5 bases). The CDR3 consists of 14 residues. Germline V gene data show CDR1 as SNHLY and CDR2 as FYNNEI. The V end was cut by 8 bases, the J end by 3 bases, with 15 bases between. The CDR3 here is CASYRTGLTDTQYF. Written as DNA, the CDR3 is TGTGCCAGCTACCGGACGGGATTGACAGATACGCAGTATTTT.

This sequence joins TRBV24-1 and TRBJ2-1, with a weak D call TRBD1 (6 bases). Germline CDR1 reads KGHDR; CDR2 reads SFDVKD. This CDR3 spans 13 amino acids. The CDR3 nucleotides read TGTGCATCGCCCGCAGGGGAGAGGAATGAGCAGTTCTTC. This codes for CASPAGERNEQFF.

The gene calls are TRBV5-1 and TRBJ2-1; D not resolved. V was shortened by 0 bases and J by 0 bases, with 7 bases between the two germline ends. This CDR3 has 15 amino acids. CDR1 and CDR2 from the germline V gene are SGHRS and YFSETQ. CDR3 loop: CASSLVESSYNEQFF. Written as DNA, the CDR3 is TGCGCCAGCAGCTTGGTAGAGAGCTCCTACAATGAGCAGTTCTTC.

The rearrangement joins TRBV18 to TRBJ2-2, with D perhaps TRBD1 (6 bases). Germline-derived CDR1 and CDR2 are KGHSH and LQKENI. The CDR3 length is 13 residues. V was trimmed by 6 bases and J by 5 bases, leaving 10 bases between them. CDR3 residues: CASSDRLTGELFF. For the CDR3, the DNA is TGTGCCAGCTCGGACAGATTAACCGGGGAGCTGTTTTTT.

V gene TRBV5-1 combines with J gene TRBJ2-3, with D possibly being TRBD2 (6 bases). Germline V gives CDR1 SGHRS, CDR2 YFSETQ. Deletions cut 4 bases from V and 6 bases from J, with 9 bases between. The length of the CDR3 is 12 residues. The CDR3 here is CASSIRGDTQYF. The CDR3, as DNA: TGCGCCAGCAGCATACGGGGGGATACGCAGTATTTT.

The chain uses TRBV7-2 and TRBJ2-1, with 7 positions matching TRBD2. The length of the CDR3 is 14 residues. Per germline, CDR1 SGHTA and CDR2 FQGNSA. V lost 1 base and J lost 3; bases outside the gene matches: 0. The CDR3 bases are TGTGCCAGCAGCTTAGGGACTAGCTACAATGAGCAGTTCTTC. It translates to CASSLGTSYNEQFF.

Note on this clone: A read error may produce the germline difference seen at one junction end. CDR3 nucleotide sequence: TGTGCCAGCAGCTCCCCCAGGCCCCTCCACTTC. Encoded protein: CASSSPRPLHF. This chain uses TRBV11-2 with TRBJ1-2; D is uncertain. This CDR3 comprises 11 residues. Germline loops: CDR1 SGHAT, CDR2 FQNNGV. The whole variable domain, remainder taken from reference TRBV11-2 and TRBJ1-2, is EAGVAQSPRYKIIEKRQSVAFWCNPISGHATLYWYQQILGQGPKLLIQFQNNGVVDDSQLPKDRFSAERLKGVDSTLKIQPAKLEDSAVYLCASSSPRPLHFGSGTRLTVV.

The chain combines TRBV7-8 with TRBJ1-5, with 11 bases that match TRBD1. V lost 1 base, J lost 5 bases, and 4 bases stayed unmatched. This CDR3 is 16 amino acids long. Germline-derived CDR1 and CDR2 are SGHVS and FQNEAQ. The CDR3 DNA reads TGTGCCAGCAGCTTAGACCGGGACAGGGGGGATCAGCCCCAGCATTTT. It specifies CASSLDRDRGDQPQHF.

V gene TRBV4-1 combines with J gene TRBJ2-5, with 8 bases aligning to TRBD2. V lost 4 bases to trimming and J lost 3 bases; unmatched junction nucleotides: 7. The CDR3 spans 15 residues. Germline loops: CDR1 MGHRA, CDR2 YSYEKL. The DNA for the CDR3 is TGCGCCAGCAGCCGTAGCGGGACTAACGAAGAGACCCAGTACTTC. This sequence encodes CASSRSGTNEETQYF.

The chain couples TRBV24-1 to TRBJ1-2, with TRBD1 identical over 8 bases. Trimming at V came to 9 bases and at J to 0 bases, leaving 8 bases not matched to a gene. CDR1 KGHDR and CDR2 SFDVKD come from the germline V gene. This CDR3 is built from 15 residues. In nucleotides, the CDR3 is TGTGCCACCCCGACAACAGGGGGAGCTAACTATGGCTACACCTTC. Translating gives CATPTTGGANYGYTF.

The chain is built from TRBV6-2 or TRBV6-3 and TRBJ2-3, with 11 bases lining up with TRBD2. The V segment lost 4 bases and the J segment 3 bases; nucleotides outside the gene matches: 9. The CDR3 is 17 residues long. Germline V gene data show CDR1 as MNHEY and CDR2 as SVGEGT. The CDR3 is CASSWEKLAGVTDTQYF. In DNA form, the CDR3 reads TGTGCCAGCAGTTGGGAAAAACTAGCGGGGGTTACAGATACGCAGTATTTT.

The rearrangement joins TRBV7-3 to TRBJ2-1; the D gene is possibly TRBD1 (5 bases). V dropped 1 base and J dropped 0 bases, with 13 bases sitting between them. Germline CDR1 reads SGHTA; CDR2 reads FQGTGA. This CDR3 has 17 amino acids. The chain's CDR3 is CASSLMTDRSSYNEQFF. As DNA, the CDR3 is TGTGCCAGCAGCTTAATGACAGACCGGAGCTCCTACAATGAGCAGTTCTTC.

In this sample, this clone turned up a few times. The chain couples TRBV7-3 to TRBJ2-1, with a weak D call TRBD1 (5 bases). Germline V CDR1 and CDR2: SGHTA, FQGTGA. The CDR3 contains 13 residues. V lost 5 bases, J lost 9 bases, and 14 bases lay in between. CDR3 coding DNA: TGTGCCAGCAGCGGCCAGGGAATCGGTGAGCAGTTCTTC. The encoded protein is CASSGQGIGEQFF.

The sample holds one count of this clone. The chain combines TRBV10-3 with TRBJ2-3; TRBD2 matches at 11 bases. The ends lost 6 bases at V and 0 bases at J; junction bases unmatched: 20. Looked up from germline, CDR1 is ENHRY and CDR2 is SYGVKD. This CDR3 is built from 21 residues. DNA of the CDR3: TGTGCCATCAGGGACCCTTCCAGGGGGCTTAGGACTAGCGGGAGCACAGATACGCAGTATTTT. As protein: CAIRDPSRGLRTSGSTDTQYF.

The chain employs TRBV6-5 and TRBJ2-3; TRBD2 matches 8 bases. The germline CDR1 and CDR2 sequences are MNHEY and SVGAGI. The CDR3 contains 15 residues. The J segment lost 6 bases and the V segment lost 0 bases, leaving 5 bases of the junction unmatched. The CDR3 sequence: CASSYSGGRLDTQYF. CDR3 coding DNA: TGTGCCAGCAGTTACTCGGGCGGGAGGCTGGATACGCAGTATTTT.

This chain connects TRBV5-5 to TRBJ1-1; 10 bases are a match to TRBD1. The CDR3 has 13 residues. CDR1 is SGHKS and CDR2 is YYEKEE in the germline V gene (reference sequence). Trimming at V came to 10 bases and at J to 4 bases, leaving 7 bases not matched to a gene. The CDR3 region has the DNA TGTGCCGCCAGACAGGGGGCGTTCACTGAAGCTTTCTTT. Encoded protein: CAARQGAFTEAFF.

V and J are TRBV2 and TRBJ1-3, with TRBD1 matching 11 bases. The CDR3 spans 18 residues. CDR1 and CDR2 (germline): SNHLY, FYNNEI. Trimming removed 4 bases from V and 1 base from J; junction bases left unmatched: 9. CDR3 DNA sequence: TGTGCCAGCAGTGGGACAGGGGGCGCCGTGGGATCTGGAAACACCATATATTTT. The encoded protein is CASSGTGGAVGSGNTIYF.

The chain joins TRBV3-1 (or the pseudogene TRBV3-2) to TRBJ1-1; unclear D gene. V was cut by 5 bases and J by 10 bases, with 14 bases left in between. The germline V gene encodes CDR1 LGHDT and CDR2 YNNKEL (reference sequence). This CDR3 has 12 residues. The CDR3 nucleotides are TGTGCCAGCAGCTACGGAGTGGATCGAGCTTTCTTT. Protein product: CASSYGVDRAFF.

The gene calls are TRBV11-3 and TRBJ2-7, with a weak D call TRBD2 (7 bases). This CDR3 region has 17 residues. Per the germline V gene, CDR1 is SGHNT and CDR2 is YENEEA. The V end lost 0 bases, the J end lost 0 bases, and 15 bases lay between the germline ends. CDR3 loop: CASSLEGGRGSSYEQYF. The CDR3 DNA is TGTGCCAGCAGCTTAGAGGGGGGGCGGGGCTCCTCCTACGAGCAGTACTTC.